This TCR beta chain comes out of a study of T cell responses to AZD1222 COVID-19 vaccine. Details on this clone: No antigen is known for it.

V lost 5 bases to trimming and J lost 6 bases, with 13 bases between them. CDR3 size: 13 residues. The V gene's germline CDR1 is MNHEY and CDR2 SVGAGI. Study outcomes and limitations: Spike-specific TCRs gained breadth and depth after people received two AZD1222 doses. The donors showed a predominance of white British ancestry and of females, with possible underestimation of clonal diversity. Among those given AZD1222, only five or six were seropositive at baseline.

Measured with immunoSEQ multiplex PCR; TCRdb has only the in-frame clones, and not every one. Of around 160,000 clones listed, approximately 78% are singletons. The chain combines TRBV6-5 with TRBJ1-1, with D perhaps TRBD1 (5 bases). This receptor was taken from an adult in good health. This specimen consisted of peripheral blood, obtained on day 0 of MenACWY control vaccination. This CDR3 is CASSHYVGPEAFF. CDR3 nucleotide sequence: TGTGCCAGCAGTCATTACGTGGGGCCTGAAGCTTTCTTT.